These 17 T cell receptor beta chains originate from one sample sequenced in a study of T cell changes during pregnancy in multiple sclerosis. Sequenced by immunoSEQ multiplex PCR; TCRdb stores in-frame clones only, minus some. This repertoire shows tens of thousands of clones, roughly 92% found once; its top ten account for less than 0.8%. The starting material was CD4+ T cells from peripheral blood mononuclear cells, obtained in the third trimester of pregnancy. The receptors derive from a female donor with multiple sclerosis, enrolled in a pregnancy study.

J is TRBJ2-5 and V is TRBV5-5; 9 bases match TRBD2. CDR1 is SGHKS, CDR2 YYEKEE, per germline (reference sequence). With 0 bases clipped from V and 4 bases from J, the junction kept 1 base outside the gene matches. The CDR3 totals 14 residues. CDR3 nucleotide sequence: TGTGCCAGCAGCTTGGCTAGCGGGGCAGAGACCCAGTACTTC. It yields the protein CASSLASGAETQYF.

The chain employs TRBV5-6 and TRBJ1-2, with 8 bases fitting TRBD1. J gave up 6 bases and V 4 bases, and 8 bases lay outside the gene matches. Germline CDR1 and CDR2: SGHDT and YYEEEE. The CDR3 is 14 amino acids. The CDR3 here is CASSPGRGQDGYTF. The CDR3 DNA is TGTGCCAGCAGCCCGGGCAGGGGGCAAGATGGCTACACCTTC.

This CDR3 is CASSIGGPQETQYF. CDR3 nucleotide sequence: TGCGCCAGCAGCATCGGAGGTCCCCAAGAGACCCAGTACTTC. The chain is built from TRBV4-1 and TRBJ2-5; TRBD2 is a possible D gene (5 bases). The germline gives CDR1 MGHRA, CDR2 YSYEKL. The ends were cut back, 5 bases at V and 1 base at J, with 11 bases in the middle. The CDR3 length is 14 residues.

The gene calls are TRBV12-5 and TRBJ1-2, with 8 bases fitting TRBD1. The germline CDR1 and CDR2 sequences are LGHNT and FRNRAP. V lost 1 base and J lost 3; bases outside the gene matches: 16. The CDR3 is 19 residues long. CDR3 loop: CASGLASGTGIPLDYGYTF. The CDR3 DNA reads as TGTGCTAGTGGTTTGGCCTCCGGGACAGGCATTCCACTTGACTATGGCTACACCTTC.

This chain uses TRBV6-1 with TRBJ2-7; 11 bases map to TRBD1. The ends lost 2 bases at V and 2 bases at J; junction bases unmatched: 2. The germline gives CDR1 MNHNS, CDR2 SASEGT. The CDR3 loop spans 15 amino acids. CDR3 coding DNA: TGTGCCAGCAGTGAAACGGACAGGGGGCCCTACGAGCAGTACTTC. Translated: CASSETDRGPYEQYF.

V and J are TRBV7-2 and TRBJ2-5; TRBD1 aligns across 7 bases. CDR1 is SGHTA and CDR2 is FQGNSA in the germline V gene. V was pared by 2 bases and J by 4 bases, with 1 base of the junction left unmatched. The CDR3 spans 13 residues. The CDR3 nucleotides read TGTGCCAGCAGCTTATGGACAGGAGAGACCCAGTACTTC. Translated, it gives CASSLWTGETQYF. Based on the CDR3 plus reference TRBV7-2 and TRBJ2-5, the full variable domain is GAGVSQSPSNKVTEKGKDVELRCDPISGHTALYWYRQSLGQGLEFLIYFQGNSAPDKSGLPSDRFSAERTGGSVSTLTIQRTQQEDSAVYLCASSLWTGETQYFGPGTRLLVL.

The gene calls are TRBV9 and TRBJ1-2, with D tentatively TRBD1 (5 bases). V lost 3 bases to trimming and J lost 3 bases, with 15 bases between them. CDR3 length: 15 residues. The germline gives CDR1 SGDLS, CDR2 YYNGEE. The CDR3 reads CASSAVITGDYGYTF. The CDR3 bases are TGTGCCAGCAGCGCAGTCATCACAGGCGACTATGGCTACACCTTC. The full variable domain, rest sourced from reference TRBV9 and TRBJ1-2, is DSGVTQTPKHLITATGQRVTLRCSPRSGDLSVYWYQQSLDQGLQFLIQYYNGEERAKGNILERFSAQQFPDLHSELNLSSLELGDSALYFCASSAVITGDYGYTFGSGTRLTVV.

This chain's CDR3 is CASSQDSRRGLYEQYF. The CDR3 DNA follows: TGCGCCAGCAGTCAAGACAGTCGCCGCGGACTATACGAGCAGTACTTC. This rearrangement joins TRBV23-1 to TRBJ2-7, with D maybe TRBD2 (6 bases). TRBV23-1 is assigned to the ORF class and has an uncertain function. The CDR3 is made up of 16 amino acids. V was clipped by 2 bases and J by 4 bases, with 18 bases between them.

V and J are TRBV6-5 and TRBJ2-7; D unclear. Deletions cut 6 bases from V and 6 bases from J, with 15 bases between. CDR3 length equals 13 residues. CDR1 and CDR2 (germline): MNHEY, SVGAGI. The CDR3 DNA sequence: TGTGCCAGCAGAGCCGTAACTACGGGCGAGCAGTACTTC. It is translated as CASRAVTTGEQYF.

V gene TRBV18 combines with J gene TRBJ1-1; D is unclear. Germline CDR1 and CDR2: KGHSH and LQKENI. Trimming removed 6 bases at V and 0 bases at J, with 5 bases between. There are 12 residues in the CDR3. The CDR3 reads CASSRMNTEAFF. The CDR3 coding sequence is TGTGCCAGCTCGCGAATGAACACTGAAGCTTTCTTT.

V usage is TRBV28 and J usage is TRBJ1-1, with unresolved D. The CDR3 consists of 12 residues. Germline-derived CDR1 and CDR2 are MDHEN and SYDVKM. With 7 bases removed from V and 0 bases from J, the gap between germline ends came to 6 bases. CDR3: CASTAVNTEAFF. The CDR3 nucleotides are TGTGCCAGCACTGCGGTGAACACTGAAGCTTTCTTT.

The CDR3 sequence: CASSGTGVISYEQYF. The DNA of the CDR3 is TGTGCCAGCAGTGGTACCGGGGTTATCTCCTACGAGCAGTACTTC. The chain has TRBV6-5 and TRBJ2-7; tentative D call: TRBD2 (5 bases). This CDR3 spans 15 amino acids. V dropped 5 bases and J dropped 0 bases, with 14 bases sitting between them. Germline CDR1 is MNHEY and CDR2 is SVGAGI.

J is TRBJ1-4 and V is TRBV7-9; D may be TRBD1 (5 bases). V dropped 4 bases and J dropped 6 bases, with 15 bases sitting between them. The CDR3 is 15 residues long. CDR1 and CDR2 (germline): SEHNR, FQNEAQ (reference sequence). CDR3 DNA sequence: TGTGCCAGCAGCTCACGACCAGGGTCTGATGAAAAACTGTTTTTT. This translates into CASSSRPGSDEKLFF.

The chain is built from TRBV19 and TRBJ2-5; D is perhaps TRBD1 (5 bases). There are 13 residues in the CDR3. In germline, CDR1 is LNHDA, CDR2 SQIVND (reference sequence). V lost 7 bases and J lost 5, with 14 bases in between. CDR3 loop: CASIENPGETQYF. CDR3 DNA sequence: TGTGCCAGTATAGAGAATCCAGGGGAGACCCAGTACTTC.

The chain joins TRBV18 to TRBJ1-1; no clear D. The germline V gene has CDR1 KGHSH and CDR2 LQKENI. The CDR3 is 17 residues long. The V end was cut by 0 bases, the J end by 0 bases, with 14 bases between. The CDR3 region has the DNA TGTGCCAGCTCACCACCGAACCGGGGTAGCATGAACACTGAAGCTTTCTTT. Protein: CASSPPNRGSMNTEAFF.

This clone has a single count. J is TRBJ2-1 and V is TRBV6-4, with 9 bases that match TRBD2. After removal of 6 bases from V and 10 bases from J, the junction contained 16 bases not matched to a gene. Germline CDR1 reads MRHNA; CDR2 reads SNTAGT. The CDR3 has 16 amino acids. This chain's CDR3 is CASSPGGGGAMEEQFF. CDR3 DNA sequence: TGTGCCAGCAGCCCCGGGGGCGGGGGGGCCATGGAGGAGCAGTTCTTC.

The gene calls are TRBV7-9 and TRBJ2-1, with 8 bases fitting TRBD1. CDR3 size: 15 residues. Germline V lookup: CDR1 SEHNR, CDR2 FQNEAQ (reference sequence). The junction had 10 bases not matched to a gene; V was cut back by 7 bases and J by 5 bases. Here the CDR3 DNA reads TGTGCCAGCAATTCACATCGACAGGGGAACAATGAGCAGTTCTTC. It is translated as CASNSHRQGNNEQFF.